This T cell receptor (beta chain) is from a study of patients and donors after allogeneic stem cell transplantation. A single record per CDR3 protein comes from TCRdb applying MiXCR to the RT-PCR reads. The sample lists 900,000 to 1,000,000 distinct CDR3 sequences; 18% were seen once. This clonotype came up a few times. Trimming stripped 4 bases from V and 4 bases from J, with 13 bases between. Germline assignment: CDR1 LGHDT and CDR2 YNNKEL (reference sequence). The length of the CDR3 is 14 residues. V gene TRBV3-1 combines with J gene TRBJ1-2, with D maybe TRBD1 (6 bases). The sequence was obtained from a human donor who was either an allogeneic HSCT recipient or a stem cell or donor lymphocyte infusion donor (not recorded which). It is not recorded whose cells these are; they may come from a transplant donor. The specimen sequenced was blood, either unsorted or a sorted T cell fraction (not recorded which). The CDR3 DNA is TGTGCCAGCAGCCGCCACAGGGACCTCTATGGCTACACCTTC. Protein product: CASSRHRDLYGYTF.